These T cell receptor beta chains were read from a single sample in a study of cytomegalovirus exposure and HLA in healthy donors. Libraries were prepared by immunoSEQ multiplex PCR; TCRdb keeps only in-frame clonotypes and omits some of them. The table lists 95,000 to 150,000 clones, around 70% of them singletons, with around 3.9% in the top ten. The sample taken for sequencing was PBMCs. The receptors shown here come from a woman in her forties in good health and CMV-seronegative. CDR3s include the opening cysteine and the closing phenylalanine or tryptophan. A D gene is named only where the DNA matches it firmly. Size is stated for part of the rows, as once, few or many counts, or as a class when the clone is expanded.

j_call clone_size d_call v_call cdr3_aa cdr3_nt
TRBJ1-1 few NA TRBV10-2 CASSAQGGTEAFF TGCGCCAGCAGTGCCCAGGGTGGGACTGAAGCTTTCTTT
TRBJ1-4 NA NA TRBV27 CASSSRGGEKLFF TGTGCCAGCAGTTCCAGGGGCGGTGAAAAACTGTTTTTT
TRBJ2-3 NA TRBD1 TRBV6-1 CASSERGGPLTDTQYF TGTGCCAGCAGTGAAAGAGGGGGCCCCCTCACAGATACGCAGTATTTT
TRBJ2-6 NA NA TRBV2 CASSAISGANVLTF TGTGCCAGCAGCGCGATCTCTGGGGCCAACGTCCTGACTTTC
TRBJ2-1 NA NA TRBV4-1 CASRKNPSADYNEQFF TGCGCCAGCAGAAAAAACCCTAGCGCAGATTACAATGAGCAGTTCTTC
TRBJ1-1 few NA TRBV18 CASSPPTLRERLATEAFF TGTGCCAGCTCACCCCCCACCTTGCGGGAGCGATTGGCCACTGAAGCTTTCTTT
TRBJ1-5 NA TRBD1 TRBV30 CAWREGAGGSNQPQHF TGTGCCTGGAGAGAGGGGGCGGGAGGCAGCAATCAGCCCCAGCATTTT
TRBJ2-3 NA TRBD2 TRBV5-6 CASSLRTSGTDTQYF TGTGCCAGCAGCTTGAGGACTAGCGGCACAGATACGCAGTATTTT
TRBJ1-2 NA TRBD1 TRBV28 CASSLYSGQIYGYTF TGTGCCAGCAGTTTATATTCGGGACAGATTTATGGCTACACCTTC
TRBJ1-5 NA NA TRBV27 CASSLEGLEDQPQHF TGTGCCAGCAGTTTAGAGGGACTGGAGGATCAGCCCCAGCATTTT
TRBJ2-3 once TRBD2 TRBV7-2 CASSLGGGAVDTQYF TGTGCCAGCAGCTTAGGCGGGGGGGCAGTAGATACGCAGTATTTT
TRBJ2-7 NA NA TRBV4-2 CASSQASGSSYEQYF TGTGCCAGCAGCCAAGCGAGCGGTAGCTCCTACGAGCAGTACTTC
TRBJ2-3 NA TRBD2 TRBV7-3 CASSPDTAASGRTAQYF TGTGCCAGCAGCCCCGACACGGCGGCTAGCGGGAGGACCGCGCAGTATTTT
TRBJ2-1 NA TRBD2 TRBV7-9 CASSSYRTSGRAIEQFF TGTGCCAGCAGCTCCTACCGAACTAGCGGGAGGGCCATTGAGCAGTTCTTC
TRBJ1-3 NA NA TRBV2 CASSVGRGAGNTIYF TGTGCCAGCAGTGTAGGGAGAGGTGCTGGAAACACCATATATTTT
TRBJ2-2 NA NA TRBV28 CASSVGGTGELFF TGTGCCAGCAGCGTCGGGGGAACCGGGGAGCTGTTTTTT
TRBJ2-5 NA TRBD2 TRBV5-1 CASSEYPGGETQYF TGCGCCAGCAGCGAATACCCCGGGGGGGAGACCCAGTACTTC
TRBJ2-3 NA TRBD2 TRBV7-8 CASSPSAGGDTQYF TGTGCCAGCAGCCCCTCAGCGGGGGGCGATACGCAGTATTTT
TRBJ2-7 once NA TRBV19 CASSIMSGRAYEQYF TGTGCCAGTAGTATAATGTCAGGCCGAGCCTACGAGCAGTACTTC
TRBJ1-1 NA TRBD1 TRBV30 CAWSAKGAYTEAFF TGTGCCTGGAGTGCGAAGGGGGCCTACACTGAAGCTTTCTTT
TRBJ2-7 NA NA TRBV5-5 CASSFTGSYEQYF TGTGCCAGCAGCTTCACGGGGAGCTACGAGCAGTACTTC
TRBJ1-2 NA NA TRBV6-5 CASKLTGHYGYTF TGTGCCAGCAAGTTAACGGGTCATTATGGCTACACCTTC
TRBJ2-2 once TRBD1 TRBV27 CASGTGILTGELFF TGTGCCAGCGGGACAGGGATTCTCACCGGGGAGCTGTTTTTT
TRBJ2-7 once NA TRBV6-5 CASSYSTGVSYEQYF TGTGCCAGCAGTTACTCGACGGGGGTCTCCTACGAGCAGTACTTC
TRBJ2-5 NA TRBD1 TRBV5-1 CASSSRTGGRETQYF TGCGCCAGCAGCAGCAGGACAGGGGGTAGGGAGACCCAGTACTTC
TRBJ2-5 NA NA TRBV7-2 CASSPGVPKETQYF TGTGCCAGCAGCCCAGGGGTACCCAAAGAGACCCAGTACTTC
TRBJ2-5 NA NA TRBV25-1 CASSERGGILAQYF NA
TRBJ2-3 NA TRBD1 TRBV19 CASSATGGLGTQYF TGTGCCAGTAGTGCTACAGGGGGGCTAGGTACGCAGTATTTT
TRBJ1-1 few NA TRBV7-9 CASSPGTRDTEAFF TGTGCCAGCAGCCCCGGGACTCGCGACACTGAAGCTTTCTTT
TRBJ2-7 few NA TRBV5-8 CASSYTGGGYEQYF TGTGCCAGCAGCTATACAGGTGGCGGCTACGAGCAGTACTTC
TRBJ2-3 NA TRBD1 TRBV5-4 CASSPTGADTQYF TGTGCCAGCAGCCCCACAGGGGCAGATACGCAGTATTTT
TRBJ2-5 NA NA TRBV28 CATRTGRQETQYF TGTGCCACCCGGACTGGGCGCCAAGAGACCCAGTACTTC
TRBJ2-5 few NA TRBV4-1 CASSQGLRAGRDGRTQYF TGCGCCAGCAGCCAAGGGTTGAGAGCGGGCAGGGATGGACGGACCCAGTACTTC
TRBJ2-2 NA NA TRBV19 CASSVGVRRTGELFF TGTGCCAGTAGTGTGGGCGTACGGCGCACCGGGGAGCTGTTTTTT
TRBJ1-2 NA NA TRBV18 CASSPAGDVYGYTF TGTGCCAGCTCACCGGCAGGGGATGTCTATGGCTACACCTTC
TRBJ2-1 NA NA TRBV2 CASRSQLPGNEQFF TGTGCCAGCAGGTCCCAACTCCCCGGGAATGAGCAGTTCTTC
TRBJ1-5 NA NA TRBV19 CASTGGAQPQHF TGTGCCAGTACGGGGGGGGCTCAGCCCCAGCATTTT
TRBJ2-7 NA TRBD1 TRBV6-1 CASSRTGSYEQYF TGTGCCAGCAGTAGGACAGGTTCCTACGAGCAGTACTTC
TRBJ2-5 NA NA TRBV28 CASSFPGRQETQYF TGTGCCAGCAGTTTCCCGGGTAGGCAAGAGACCCAGTACTTC
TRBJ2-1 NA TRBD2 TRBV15 CATSPRLAGASLSSYNEQFF TGTGCCACCAGCCCCCGACTAGCGGGGGCCTCGCTAAGCTCCTACAATGAGCAGTTCTTC
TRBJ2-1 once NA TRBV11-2 CASSLGGFSYNEQFF TGTGCCAGCAGCTTAGGCGGGTTCTCCTACAATGAGCAGTTCTTC
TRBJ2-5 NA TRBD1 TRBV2 CASSETGKQTQYF TGTGCCAGCAGCGAGACAGGGAAGCAGACCCAGTACTTC
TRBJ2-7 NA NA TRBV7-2 CASSLASFTYEQYF TGTGCCAGCAGCTTAGCGTCCTTTACCTACGAGCAGTACTTC
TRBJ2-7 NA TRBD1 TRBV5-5 CASSLGRGQIYEQYF TGTGCCAGCAGCTTGGGCAGGGGACAGATCTACGAGCAGTACTTC
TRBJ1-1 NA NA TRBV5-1 CASSLGAGVNTEAFF TGCGCCAGCAGCTTGGGCGCGGGGGTGAACACTGAAGCTTTCTTT
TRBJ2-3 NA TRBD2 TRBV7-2 CASRGGRGGVTDTQYF TGTGCCAGCAGAGGGGGGCGGGGGGGAGTCACAGATACGCAGTATTTT
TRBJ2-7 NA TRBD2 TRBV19 CASSRRLAGGRASYEQYF TGTGCCAGTAGTCGACGACTAGCGGGAGGCCGTGCTTCCTACGAGCAGTACTTC
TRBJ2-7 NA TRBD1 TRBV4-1 CASSRRADRGQDEQYF TGCGCCAGCAGCCGTAGGGCCGACAGGGGACAGGACGAGCAGTACTTC
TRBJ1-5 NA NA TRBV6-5 CASSYGRGYSNQPQHF TGTGCCAGCAGTTACGGCAGGGGCTATAGCAATCAGCCCCAGCATTTT
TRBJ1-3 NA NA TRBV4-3 CASSLGGTYGSGNTIYF TGCGCCAGCAGCCTAGGAGGGACGTACGGCTCTGGAAACACCATATATTTT
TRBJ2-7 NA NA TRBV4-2 CASSQAGVYEQYF TGTGCCAGCAGCCAAGCGGGGGTGTACGAGCAGTACTTC
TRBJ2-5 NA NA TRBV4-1 CASSHQGTQETQYF TGCGCCAGCAGCCACCAGGGAACCCAAGAGACCCAGTACTTC
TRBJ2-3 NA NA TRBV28 CASTPFPLNTDTQYF TGTGCCAGCACTCCCTTTCCTCTTAACACAGATACGCAGTATTTT
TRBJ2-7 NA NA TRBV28 CASSSDNDGSYEQYF TGTGCCAGCAGTTCGGACAACGACGGCTCCTACGAGCAGTACTTC
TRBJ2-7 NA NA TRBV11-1 CASSFDRYEQYF TGTGCCAGCAGCTTTGACAGATACGAGCAGTACTTC
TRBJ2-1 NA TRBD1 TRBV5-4 CASSSDRGSYNEQFF TGTGCCAGCAGCTCGGACAGGGGCTCCTACAATGAGCAGTTCTTC
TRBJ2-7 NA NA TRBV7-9 CASSLSGGVDEQYF TGTGCCAGCAGCTTAAGTGGCGGGGTCGACGAGCAGTACTTC